Following are 21 T cell receptor beta chains from one sample sequenced in a study of T-cell memory formation after mild COVID-19. TCRdb processed the 5' RACE reads anew with MiXCR; each CDR3 protein has one entry. The sample holds around 99,000 distinct CDR3 sequences, 14% seen once. The sequenced material came from PBMCs or a T cell subset sorted from them (not recorded which). These receptors originate from a man aged 18 to 29 who had mild COVID-19 (a few samples of this study predate the infection). Cell type and time point are not known.

The V and J genes are TRBV6-5 and TRBJ2-7; 7 bases line up with TRBD1. Germline V gene sequence: CDR1 MNHEY, CDR2 SVGAGI. J was trimmed by 5 bases and V by 5 bases; bases with no gene match: 6. This CDR3 has 13 amino acids. The CDR3 DNA is TGTGCCAGCAGTCACAGGGGATCCCACGAGCAGTACGTC. This encodes CASSHRGSHEQYV.

CDR3 loop: CASSYHRGTNGELFF. The DNA for the CDR3 is TGTGCCAGCAGTTACCACCGGGGGACAAACGGGGAGCTGTTTTTT. The chain couples TRBV6-2 or TRBV6-3 to TRBJ2-2; D is tentatively TRBD1 or TRBD2 (6 bases each). V was shortened by 2 bases and J by 7 bases, with 14 bases between the two germline ends. Looked up from germline, CDR1 is MNHEY and CDR2 is SVGEGT. The CDR3 covers 15 residues.

Only a few counts were recorded for this clonotype. The chain carries TRBV3-1 and TRBJ2-1; D remains unclear. V lost 6 bases, J lost 6 bases, and 18 bases lay in between. The germline gives CDR1 LGHDT, CDR2 YNNKEL (reference sequence). This CDR3 has 15 residues. The CDR3 sequence is CASSWSPDGRNEQFF. In DNA, the CDR3 is TGTGCCAGCAGTTGGTCCCCGGATGGACGCAATGAGCAGTTCTTC.

This clonotype was seen a few times. The chain links TRBV7-9 to TRBJ1-1; no clear D. Trimming took 5 bases from V and 7 from J, leaving 14 bases between them. From germline, CDR1 is SEHNR and CDR2 FQNEAQ (reference sequence). The CDR3 is 13 residues long. The CDR3 sequence is CASSPILDDEAFF. The CDR3 DNA is TGTGCCAGCAGCCCCATTTTGGACGATGAAGCTTTCTTT.

The V call is TRBV24-1, the J call TRBJ2-1; 8 positions agree with TRBD1. Germline lookup yields CDR1 KGHDR and CDR2 SFDVKD. With V trimmed by 0 bases and J by 5 bases, 2 bases remained unmatched. The CDR3 is 15 residues long. Here the CDR3 reads CATSDLGTGNNEQFF. CDR3 in DNA: TGTGCCACCAGTGATTTGGGGACAGGTAACAATGAGCAGTTCTTC.

This chain uses TRBV10-3 with TRBJ1-5; D is perhaps TRBD1 (5 bases). V lost 6 bases to trimming and J lost 9 bases, with 15 bases between them. In germline, CDR1 is ENHRY, CDR2 SYGVKD. The CDR3 has 13 residues. CDR3 sequence reads: CAISGDGLRPQHF. As DNA, the CDR3 is TGTGCCATCAGCGGGGACGGATTACGGCCCCAGCATTTT.

This chain uses TRBV12-3 or TRBV12-4 with TRBJ1-1; 7 positions match TRBD1. This CDR3 comprises 14 residues. The J segment lost 3 bases and the V segment lost 4 bases, leaving 5 bases of the junction unmatched. The CDR3 sequence is CASSSRGSHTEAFF. The CDR3, as DNA: TGTGCCAGCAGTTCCAGGGGGTCTCACACTGAAGCTTTCTTT.

The table lists this clonotype with a few counts. The chain is built from TRBV29-1 and TRBJ2-5; D is uncertain. The CDR3 is 12 amino acids. Per the germline V gene, CDR1 is SQVTM and CDR2 is ANQGSEA. V lost 2 bases to trimming and J lost 2 bases, with 6 bases between them. CDR3 loop: CSVEKQQETQYF. The DNA for the CDR3 is TGCAGCGTTGAAAAGCAGCAAGAGACCCAGTACTTC.

The chain employs TRBV7-9 and TRBJ1-2; D is unclear. This CDR3 has 14 residues. Germline loops: CDR1 SEHNR, CDR2 FQNEAQ (reference sequence). Trimming cost V 5 bases and J 9 bases, with 19 bases left between them. The CDR3 is CASSPGPYSPSYTF. The DNA of the CDR3 is TGTGCCAGCAGCCCAGGCCCCTACTCTCCAAGCTACACCTTC.

This clonotype has at least ten counts. The chain has TRBV7-9 and TRBJ2-7, with 8 bases aligning to TRBD1. The V and J ends lost 1 base and 5 bases, in that order; junction bases with no gene match: 7. This CDR3 spans 15 amino acids. CDR1 and CDR2 from the germline V gene are SEHNR and FQNEAQ (reference sequence). CDR3 nucleotides: TGTGCCAGCAGCTTAGGGACAGGGAAGTCTCACGAGCAGTACGTC. Protein: CASSLGTGKSHEQYV.

This sequence joins TRBV7-9 and TRBJ2-7; D call uncertain. Germline V gene data show CDR1 as SEHNR and CDR2 as FQNEAQ (reference sequence). The ends were cut back, 0 bases at V and 0 bases at J, with 12 bases in the middle. The CDR3 consists of 16 residues. The CDR3 coding sequence is TGTGCCAGCAGCTTAGCGTTCAAGGCAGCCTCCTACGAGCAGTACTTC. Protein product: CASSLAFKAASYEQYF.

This clonotype was seen a handful of times. J is TRBJ2-5 and V is TRBV12-3 or TRBV12-4, with D possibly being TRBD1 or TRBD2 (5 bases each). The V gene lost 6 bases and the J gene lost 1 base, with 12 bases spanning the gap. CDR3 size: 14 residues. The CDR3 nucleotides read TGTGCCAGCAGCCAGGGACCAAGCCAAGAGACCCAGTACTTC. Residues: CASSQGPSQETQYF.

This sequence joins TRBV12-3 or TRBV12-4 and TRBJ1-2; maybe TRBD1 (5 bases). The V and J ends lost 1 base and 6 bases respectively, with 9 bases between them. The CDR3 is made up of 13 amino acids. CDR3 protein: CASSLGRVNGYTF. DNA for the CDR3: TGTGCCAGCAGTTTAGGCAGGGTGAATGGCTACACCTTC.

This chain joins TRBV5-5 and TRBJ2-3, with 11 nucleotides matching TRBD2. V lost 3 bases to trimming and J lost 4 bases; unmatched junction nucleotides: 1. CDR1 is SGHKS, CDR2 YYEKEE, per germline (reference sequence). CDR3 length equals 14 residues. CDR3 amino acids: CASSSGLAADTQYF. The CDR3 DNA reads TGTGCCAGCAGCTCGGGACTAGCGGCAGATACGCAGTATTTT.

This clonotype was picked up a small number of times. The J gene is TRBJ1-1, the V gene TRBV20-1, with unresolved D. The CDR3 runs 13 residues. Germline V gene data show CDR1 as DFQATT and CDR2 as SNEGSKA (reference sequence). Trimming cost V 3 bases and J 5 bases, with 13 bases left between them. CDR3 loop: CSASLRLGTEAFF. The CDR3 DNA is TGCAGTGCTAGCCTCCGACTGGGGACTGAAGCTTTCTTT.

This clonotype was seen at least ten times. This chain connects TRBV19 to TRBJ2-2; 8 positions agree with TRBD1. Germline CDR1 LNHDA, CDR2 SQIVND (reference sequence). J gave up 7 bases and V 0 bases, and 4 bases lay outside the gene matches. The CDR3 loop spans 15 amino acids. CDR3 coding DNA: TGTGCCAGTAGTATAGAGGACAGGGTAAACGGGGAGCTGTTTTTT. It translates to CASSIEDRVNGELFF.

This clonotype occurred many times. The chain uses TRBV11-2 and TRBJ2-2; D is possibly TRBD2 (5 bases). The CDR3 has 13 residues. V shed 5 bases and J shed 6 bases, with 10 bases lying between them. Per the germline V gene, CDR1 is SGHAT and CDR2 is FQNNGV. CDR3 nucleotide sequence: TGTGCCAGCAGCGCGGACGGGGCCGGGGAGCTGTTTTTT. Protein: CASSADGAGELFF.

The J gene is TRBJ2-3, the V gene TRBV11-1; TRBD2 matches 11 bases. The V and J ends lost 4 bases and 4 bases, in that order; junction bases with no gene match: 4. The CDR3 is 15 amino acids. CDR1 SGHAT and CDR2 FQDESV come from the germline V gene (reference sequence). CDR3 sequence: CASSSLAGEADTQYF. The CDR3 DNA reads as TGTGCCAGCAGCTCACTAGCGGGGGAAGCAGATACGCAGTATTTT.

At least ten counts were recorded for this clonotype. V is TRBV12-3 or TRBV12-4 and J is TRBJ2-1, with unresolved D. The CDR3 covers 14 residues. Trimming pared 3 bases from V and 2 bases from J, leaving 8 bases between. Written as DNA, the CDR3 is TGTGCCAGCAGTTTCAGGAATACCTACAATGAGCAGTTCTTC. This gives the protein CASSFRNTYNEQFF.

The chain combines TRBV12-3 or TRBV12-4 with TRBJ2-5, with 10 bases fitting TRBD2. V shed 6 bases and J 3 bases; nucleotides not matched to a gene: 4. The CDR3 length is 14 residues. The CDR3 reads CASSPTSGEETQYF. CDR3 nucleotide sequence: TGTGCCAGCAGCCCCACTAGCGGGGAAGAGACCCAGTACTTC.

V usage is TRBV19 and J usage is TRBJ2-3; 11 bases are shared with TRBD2. Germline CDR1 and CDR2: LNHDA and SQIVND (reference sequence). With V trimmed by 8 bases and J by 5 bases, 6 bases remained unmatched. The CDR3 runs 14 residues. The CDR3, as DNA: TGTGCCAGTGCGACTAGCGGGGACGTAGATACGCAGTATTTT. Translating gives CASATSGDVDTQYF. The full variable domain, completed using reference TRBV19 and TRBJ2-3, is DGGITQSPKYLFRKEGQNVTLSCEQNLNHDAMYWYRQDPGQGLRLIYYSQIVNDFQKGDIAEGYSVSREKKESFPLTVTSAQKNPTAFYLCASATSGDVDTQYFGPGTRLTVL.